These 21 T cell receptor beta chains were all obtained from the same sample, sequenced in a study of cytomegalovirus exposure and HLA in healthy donors. This PCR relied on a set of 60 Vbeta primers and 13 Jbeta primers. TCRdb keeps only in-frame clones here, not all; method: immunoSEQ multiplex PCR. Altogether some 180,000 clones are present, around 80% being singletons, with the ten largest covering 1.5% to 2%. Sequenced material: PBMCs. The receptors originated from a man between 18 and 29 years old in good health and CMV-seronegative.

This sequence joins TRBV2 and TRBJ2-1; 7 nucleotides agree with TRBD2. The V gene end was trimmed by 7 bases and the J gene end by 9 bases; junction bases not matched to a gene: 9. Germline lookup yields CDR1 SNHLY and CDR2 FYNNEI. The CDR3 loop spans 13 amino acids. The CDR3 loop reads CASTYLAVGEQFF. CDR3 bases: TGTGCCAGCACCTATCTAGCGGTGGGTGAGCAGTTCTTC.

This clone has a handful of counts. This chain connects TRBV9 to TRBJ2-2, with 15 bases matching TRBD2. This CDR3 spans 19 amino acids. Trimming cost V 4 bases and J 7 bases; bases outside gene matches: 14. Germline-derived CDR1 and CDR2 are SGDLS and YYNGEE. The CDR3 sequence is CASSLSARGLAGGGGELFF. The CDR3 bases are TGTGCCAGCAGCCTCAGCGCAAGGGGACTAGCGGGAGGAGGCGGGGAGCTGTTTTTT.

In nucleotides, the CDR3 is TGCAGCTGGGGAACAGGCTACGAGCAGTACTTC. Its translation is CSWGTGYEQYF. The J gene is TRBJ2-5, the V gene TRBV29-1; possible D gene TRBD1, 5 bases. The closer fit of TRBJ2-7 to the DNA end suggests the J call may be wrong. This CDR3 is 11 amino acids long. Germline lookup yields CDR1 SQVTM and CDR2 ANQGSEA.

The chain links TRBV7-2 to TRBJ2-3, with D maybe TRBD2 (6 bases). V was clipped by 2 bases and J by 1 base, with 13 bases between them. This CDR3 has 16 amino acids. Germline CDR1 and CDR2: SGHTA and FQGNSA. The CDR3 region is CASSLMSGLGTDTQYF. The CDR3, as DNA: TGTGCCAGCAGCTTAATGAGCGGGCTAGGCACAGATACGCAGTATTTT.

The rearrangement uses TRBV9 and TRBJ2-7; the D is unclear. The V and J ends lost 0 bases and 3 bases respectively, with 10 bases between them. The CDR3 has 14 residues. Germline CDR1 reads SGDLS; CDR2 reads YYNGEE. This CDR3 is CASSVDGGNYEQYF. DNA for the CDR3: TGTGCCAGCAGCGTAGACGGCGGAAACTACGAGCAGTACTTC.

Here the CDR3 reads CASSHGQAFNEKLFF. In DNA form, the CDR3 reads TGTGCCAGCAGTCACGGACAGGCCTTTAATGAAAAACTGTTTTTT. The chain recombines TRBV27 with TRBJ1-4; 7 nucleotides line up with TRBD1. J was trimmed by 4 bases and V by 5 bases; bases with no gene match: 7. Germline V gives CDR1 MNHEY, CDR2 SMNVEV (reference sequence). The length of the CDR3 is 15 residues.

The rearrangement uses TRBV4-1 and TRBJ2-7; 9 nucleotides line up with TRBD1. The germline V gene encodes CDR1 MGHRA and CDR2 YSYEKL. The CDR3 length is 15 residues. V shed 5 bases and J 3 bases; nucleotides not matched to a gene: 8. The CDR3 nucleotides are TGCGCCAGCAGCATAACCGGGACAGGGTTCTACGAGCAGTACTTC. Translation: CASSITGTGFYEQYF.

About this clone: Other DNA sequences in the sample encode the same CDR3. The chain uses TRBV6-5 and TRBJ1-4; perhaps TRBD1 as D (5 bases). Germline loops: CDR1 MNHEY, CDR2 SVGAGI. Trimming cost V 0 bases and J 5 bases, with 7 bases left between them. The length of the CDR3 is 14 residues. The CDR3 loop reads CASSYSPGNEKLFF. As DNA, the CDR3 is TGTGCCAGCAGTTACTCGCCAGGGAATGAAAAACTGTTTTTT.

The CDR3 DNA reads TGTGCCTGGAGTGTAGGAGTTCCCTATGGCTACACCTTC. It codes for CAWSVGVPYGYTF. This chain uses TRBV30 with TRBJ1-2; D gene uncertain. This CDR3 comprises 13 residues. Germline-derived CDR1 and CDR2 are GTSNPN and SVGIG (reference sequence). Trimming took off 0 bases at V and 4 bases at J, with 9 bases between the two ends.

The J gene is TRBJ2-7, the V gene TRBV28, with 10 bases lining up with TRBD1. The CDR3 loop spans 14 amino acids. The V gene end was trimmed by 7 bases and the J gene end by 6 bases; junction bases not matched to a gene: 9. CDR1 is MDHEN and CDR2 is SYDVKM in the germline V gene. The CDR3 nucleotides are TGTGCCAGCACTGAGCCGGGACAGGGGTGCGAGCAGTACTTC. This gives the protein CASTEPGQGCEQYF.

This clone has just one count. J is TRBJ1-2 and V is TRBV5-1; D gene unclear. V lost 4 bases and J 6 bases, leaving 13 bases between the germline ends. The CDR3 runs to 13 residues. Germline values: CDR1 SGHRS, CDR2 YFSETQ. The chain's CDR3 is CASSRVPGDGYTF. The CDR3 DNA reads as TGCGCCAGCAGCAGGGTGCCGGGAGATGGCTACACCTTC.

The genes are TRBV5-1 and TRBJ2-7, with D possibly matching TRBD2 (6 bases). Germline V lookup: CDR1 SGHRS, CDR2 YFSETQ. The CDR3 totals 14 residues. Trimming removed 5 bases from V and 2 bases from J, with 14 bases in between. The CDR3 loop is CASRGGTPAYEQYF. The DNA for the CDR3 is TGCGCCAGCAGGGGTGGGACTCCAGCCTACGAGCAGTACTTC.

The chain joins TRBV2 to TRBJ2-3; 7 nucleotides align to TRBD1. Trimming at V came to 6 bases and at J to 4 bases, leaving 4 bases not matched to a gene. Germline CDR1 and CDR2: SNHLY and FYNNEI. CDR3 size: 13 residues. The CDR3 loop is CASRDTGADTQYF. CDR3 in DNA: TGTGCCAGCAGAGATACAGGGGCAGATACGCAGTATTTT.

This clone was detected only once. The gene calls are TRBV28 and TRBJ1-3; 9 nucleotides align to TRBD1. The CDR3 totals 17 residues. The junction had 8 bases not matched to a gene; V was cut back by 4 bases and J by 1 base. Per germline, CDR1 MDHEN and CDR2 SYDVKM. CDR3 nucleotide sequence: TGTGCCAGCAGTTCTTTCTCCGGGACAGGGTCTGGAAACACCATATATTTT. Its protein product is CASSSFSGTGSGNTIYF.

The gene calls are TRBV10-3 and TRBJ2-7; 7 nucleotides line up with TRBD1. The V gene end was trimmed by 4 bases and the J gene end by 4 bases; junction bases not matched to a gene: 13. Per the germline V gene, CDR1 is ENHRY and CDR2 is SYGVKD. This CDR3 is 16 amino acids long. In DNA, the CDR3 is TGTGCCATCAGTGCAGGGACAGCTCCCCTCGGGTACGAGCAGTACTTC. This gives the protein CAISAGTAPLGYEQYF.

This clone was found a few times. The chain has TRBV18 and TRBJ2-7; TRBD2 matches at 11 bases. This CDR3 contains 18 residues. CDR1 and CDR2 (germline): KGHSH, LQKENI. V gave up 0 bases and J gave up 0 bases; unmatched junction bases: 7. The CDR3 DNA reads TGTGCCAGCTCACCACCCCCGACTAGCGGGATATCCTCCTACGAGCAGTACTTC. Translating it yields CASSPPPTSGISSYEQYF.

The rearrangement links TRBV7-4 to TRBJ2-7; 10 bases map to TRBD2. This CDR3 is built from 18 residues. Germline V gene sequence: CDR1 SGHVT, CDR2 SQSDAQ. Trimming took 4 bases from V and 0 from J; bases not matched to a gene: 12. The CDR3 reads CASSSPSNPSGGSYEQYF. CDR3 DNA sequence: TGTGCCAGCAGCTCCCCATCAAACCCTAGCGGGGGCTCCTACGAGCAGTACTTC.

On this clone itself: A read error may account for a junction end that differs from germline. The gene calls are TRBV14 and TRBJ2-7; 10 bases fit TRBD2. The CDR3 contains 14 residues. In germline, CDR1 is SGHDN, CDR2 FVKESK. The CDR3 spells CASRQAGGSREQYF. Here the CDR3 DNA reads TGTGCCAGCAGGCAAGCGGGGGGGTCACGGGAGCAGTACTTC.

This clone appeared a single time. The chain recombines TRBV5-4 with TRBJ2-1, with D possibly matching TRBD2 (5 bases). This CDR3 region has 14 residues. V dropped 0 bases and J dropped 7 bases, with 11 bases sitting between them. In germline, CDR1 is SGHNT, CDR2 YYREEE (reference sequence). In DNA form, the CDR3 reads TGTGCCAGCAGCTTGGATCCGGGGTGGAATGAGCAGTTCTTC. Protein product: CASSLDPGWNEQFF.

The rearrangement links TRBV5-1 to TRBJ2-3, with 9 bases that match TRBD1. The CDR3 sequence is 15 residues long. Germline loops: CDR1 SGHRS, CDR2 YFSETQ. The V and J ends lost 2 bases and 2 bases, in that order; junction bases with no gene match: 3. The CDR3: CASSLTGGDTDTQYF. For the CDR3, the DNA is TGCGCCAGCAGCTTAACAGGGGGCGACACAGATACGCAGTATTTT.

As to this clone: The same CDR3 is also encoded by other DNA sequences in this sample. The gene calls are TRBV30 and TRBJ2-5; 10 bases map to TRBD1. Trimming at V came to 5 bases and at J to 2 bases, leaving 11 bases not matched to a gene. Germline assignment: CDR1 GTSNPN and CDR2 SVGIG (reference sequence). The CDR3 loop spans 16 amino acids. The CDR3 loop is CAWGKGTGAKQETQYF. The CDR3 nucleotides read TGTGCCTGGGGGAAAGGGACAGGGGCGAAGCAAGAGACCCAGTACTTC.